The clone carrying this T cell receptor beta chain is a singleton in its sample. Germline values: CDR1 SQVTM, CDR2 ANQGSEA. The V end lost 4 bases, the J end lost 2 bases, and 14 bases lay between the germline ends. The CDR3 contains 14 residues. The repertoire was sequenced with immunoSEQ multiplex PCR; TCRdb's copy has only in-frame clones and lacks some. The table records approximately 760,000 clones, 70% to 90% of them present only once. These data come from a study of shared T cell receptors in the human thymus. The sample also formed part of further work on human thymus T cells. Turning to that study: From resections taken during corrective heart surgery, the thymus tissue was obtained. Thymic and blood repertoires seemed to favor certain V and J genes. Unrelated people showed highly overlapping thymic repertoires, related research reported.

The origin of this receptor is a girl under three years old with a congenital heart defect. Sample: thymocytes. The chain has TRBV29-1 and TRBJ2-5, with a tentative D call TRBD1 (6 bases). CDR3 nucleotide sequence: TGCAGCGTTGTCAAGGTCGGACAGCAAGAGACCCAGTACTTC. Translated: CSVVKVGQQETQYF.